This entry concerns a single TCR beta chain. Germline trimming cut 0 bases from V and 10 bases from J; bases unmatched to any gene: 14. CDR3 length: 16 amino acids. The V gene's germline CDR1 is GTSNPN and CDR2 SVGIG (reference sequence). Time point described: new active TB diagnosis, blood taken before or within 7 days of starting treatment. Patients were newly diagnosed, HIV-seronegative, and aged 18 or older. This record comes from a study of T cells in tuberculosis. Here immunoSEQ multiplex PCR was the method, and the copy in TCRdb shows in-frame clones only, minus some. Here the sample spans about 50,000 clones, 90% to 95% being singletons.

This TCR came from an adult with tuberculosis. The sequencing used PBMCs, collected at tuberculosis diagnosis. The chain joins TRBV30 to TRBJ2-1; 8 bases line up with TRBD2. This chain's CDR3 is CAWSVRWGLVSSEQFF. For the CDR3, the DNA is TGTGCCTGGAGTGTACGCTGGGGACTAGTTTCATCCGAGCAGTTCTTC.